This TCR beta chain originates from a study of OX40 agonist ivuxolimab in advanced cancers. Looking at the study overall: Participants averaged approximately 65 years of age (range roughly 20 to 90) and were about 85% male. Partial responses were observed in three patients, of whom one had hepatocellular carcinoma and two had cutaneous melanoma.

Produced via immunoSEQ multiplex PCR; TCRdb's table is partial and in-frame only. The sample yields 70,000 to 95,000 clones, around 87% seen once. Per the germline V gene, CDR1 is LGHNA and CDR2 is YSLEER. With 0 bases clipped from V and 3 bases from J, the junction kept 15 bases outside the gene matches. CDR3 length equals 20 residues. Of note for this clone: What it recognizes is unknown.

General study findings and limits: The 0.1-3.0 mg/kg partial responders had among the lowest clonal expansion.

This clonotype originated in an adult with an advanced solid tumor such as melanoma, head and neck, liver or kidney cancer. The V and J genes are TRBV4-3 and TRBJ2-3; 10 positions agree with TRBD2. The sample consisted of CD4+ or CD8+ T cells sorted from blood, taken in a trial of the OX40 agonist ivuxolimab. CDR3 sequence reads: CASSQDIGFGLAGVTDTQYF. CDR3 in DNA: TGCGCCAGCAGCCAAGATATCGGGTTCGGGCTAGCGGGGGTAACAGATACGCAGTATTTT.